This T cell receptor beta chain was found in a study of early T cells in non-severe SARS-CoV-2 infection listed by TCRdb under 2021. Background for the entire study: TCR sequencing used bulk RNA from unsorted whole blood, so alpha and beta chains could not be paired. What the authors observed across the whole study: Matching against VDJdb was skewed toward anti-spike CD8 responses, likely underestimated virus-specific expansions, and missed private and CD4 specificities.

The library was generated by 5' RACE. The instrument was a NextSeq 500. In the TCR library protocol, unique molecular identifiers were attached to individual cDNA molecules to correct for PCR bias and sequencing error. TCR alpha and beta chains were both sequenced, and the abundances of alpha and beta sequences in each sample were closely correlated with each other. The original methods were these. Decombinator V4 was used to annotate TCR sequences for V gene, J gene and CDR3. Expanded TCRs were defined as changing significantly between any two time points under a Poisson model with p below 0.0001. TCR abundances were normalised to the total number of TCRs sequenced per sample and expressed as counts per million. MAIT TCRs were defined by TRAV1-2 paired with TRAJ12, TRAJ20 or TRAJ33, and iNKT TCRs by TRAV10 paired with TRAJ18. VDJdb, accessed 1 November 2021, was searched for CMV, EBV and SARS-CoV-2 annotated TCRs, with TCRs annotated for multiple antigens excluded. Using fastp trimming at Q25 and MiXCR clonotype assembly, TCRdb reanalyzed the public sequencing data and kept in-frame beta chains. When rows share a CDR3 protein, they turn into one entry using the most common DNA and genes. These V and J calls are TCRdb output, not the study's own analysis. In this sample the table shows about 50,000 distinct CDR3 sequences, around 6.5% of which occur a single time. The ten largest make up over 2.5% of the sample.

As encoded in the germline V gene, CDR1 is MNHEY while CDR2 is SVGEGT. The CDR3 numbers 15 residues from cysteine through phenylalanine. The DNA shown is the 45-base CDR3, in frame from base 1. V and J are trimmed by 7 bases and 8 bases, and the gene matches miss 11 bases of the junction. This clonotype was recorded many times. Its cognate antigen has yet to be identified. Base qualities are not recorded, but no much larger clone differs from it by a single base. Set within a cohort of healthcare workers in London, UK, this nested case-control study involved weekly PCR testing of nasopharyngeal swabs along with blood sampling. Between 23 and 31 March 2020, the week of the UK lockdown, healthcare workers were enrolled and then followed up weekly for as long as 16 weeks.

This TCR was sampled from an adult who was a healthcare worker with PCR-confirmed SARS-CoV-2 infection or an uninfected control (not recorded which). Here the sequenced sample was whole blood, taken at baseline. Rearrangement joined TRBV6-2 or TRBV6-3 to TRBJ2-1, and TRBD2 aligns with 10 junction nucleotides. The bases are TGTGCCAGCACCCCGTGGCTAGCGGGGGCGGATGAGCAGTTCTTC. This codes for CASTPWLAGADEQFF.